This is a list of T cell receptor beta chains from one sample in a study of blood T cell repertoires in COVID-19. The method was immunoSEQ multiplex PCR; TCRdb's version includes in-frame clones alone and lacks a portion of them. The sample has hundreds of thousands of clones, approximately 90% seen once. Material for sequencing was PBMCs or T cells enriched from blood (not recorded which). These receptors were taken from a man aged 30 to 45 who had recovered from COVID-19. Both conserved end residues are part of each CDR3. A D gene is named only where the DNA matches it firmly. Where a row states a size, it is once, few, many or the class of an expanded clone; other rows omit it.

d_gene	j_gene	v_gene	abundance	CDR3aa	CDR3nt
TRBD1	TRBJ2-5	TRBV5-1	.	CASSLPSGQGETQYF	TGCGCCAGCAGCTTGCCGTCGGGACAGGGCGAGACCCAGTACTTC
.	TRBJ1-5	TRBV24-1	.	CATSVGGRGNQPQHF	TGTGCCACCAGTGTTGGTGGGAGGGGCAATCAGCCCCAGCATTTT
TRBD1	TRBJ1-2	TRBV7-8	.	CASSLNRGPSLYGYTF	TGTGCCAGCAGCTTAAATAGGGGGCCCAGCCTCTATGGCTACACCTTC
TRBD1	TRBJ1-1	TRBV19	.	CASSIRTGGDTEAFF	TGTGCCAGTAGTATAAGGACAGGCGGGGACACTGAAGCTTTCTTT
.	TRBJ1-4	TRBV29-1	.	CSVELIGAGLMGEKLFF	TGCAGCGTTGAATTAATTGGGGCAGGGCTGATGGGTGAAAAACTGTTTTTT
.	TRBJ2-7	TRBV6-5	.	CARPLRKLCTYEQYF	TGTGCCAGACCACTCAGGAAGTTATGCACCTACGAGCAGTACTTC
.	TRBJ2-7	TRBV6-5	.	CASKKHLRNEQYF	TGTGCCAGCAAAAAGCACCTCAGGAACGAGCAGTACTTC
.	TRBJ1-2	TRBV6-5	.	CASRPVRGWLLGYTF	TGTGCCAGCAGGCCCGTGAGGGGGTGGTTACTAGGCTACACCTTC
TRBD1	TRBJ2-7	TRBV9	.	CASSVGTGGFEQYF	TGTGCCAGCAGCGTCGGGACAGGGGGTTTCGAGCAGTACTTC
.	TRBJ2-7	TRBV7-8	.	CASSPPGHRYEQYF	TGTGCCAGCAGTCCGCCGGGACACCGATACGAGCAGTACTTC
.	TRBJ1-2	TRBV12-3/TRBV12-4	.	CASSFRFYGYTF	TGTGCCAGCAGTTTTCGGTTCTATGGCTACACCTTC
TRBD1	TRBJ1-2	TRBV7-2	.	CASSSPGQDYYGYTF	TGTGCCAGCAGCTCACCGGGACAGGACTACTATGGCTACACCTTC
TRBD1	TRBJ2-1	TRBV6-2/TRBV6-3	.	CASSYSQGVLNEQFF	TGTGCCAGCAGTTACTCACAGGGGGTTTTGAATGAGCAGTTCTTC
.	TRBJ2-5	TRBV7-9	.	CASSLEARGEETQYF	TGTGCCAGCAGCTTAGAGGCCAGGGGCGAAGAGACCCAGTACTTC
TRBD2	TRBJ2-4	TRBV14	.	CASSQVAGVKNIQYF	TGTGCCAGCAGCCAAGTAGCGGGAGTCAAAAACATTCAGTACTTC
.	TRBJ1-1	TRBV3-1/TRBV3-2	.	CASSQLQGTEAFF	TGTGCCAGCAGCCAACTGCAGGGCACTGAAGCTTTCTTT
.	TRBJ2-3	TRBV7-6	.	CASSLSTSRGDTQYF	TGTGCCAGCAGCCTCTCCACTAGCCGGGGGGATACGCAGTATTTT
TRBD1	TRBJ1-1	TRBV11-2	.	CASSHGQGAFTEAFF	TGTGCCAGCAGCCACGGACAGGGGGCTTTCACTGAAGCTTTCTTT
.	TRBJ2-4	TRBV19	.	CASSRVAGNIQYF	TGTGCCAGTAGTAGGGTGGCGGGAAACATTCAGTACTTC
TRBD1	TRBJ2-1	TRBV5-4	.	CASSSRGQGSNEQFF	TGTGCCAGCAGCTCTCGGGGACAGGGGAGCAATGAGCAGTTCTTC
TRBD1	TRBJ1-5	TRBV2	.	CASSDRGPGQPQHF	TGTGCCAGCAGCGACAGGGGGCCCGGTCAGCCCCAGCATTTT
.	TRBJ1-4	TRBV9	once	CASSEGDGNEKLFF	TGTGCCAGCAGCGAGGGGGATGGTAATGAAAAACTGTTTTTT
TRBD1	TRBJ1-1	TRBV7-2	once	CASSLSGGGGQGGEAFF	TGTGCCAGCAGCTTATCTGGGGGTGGAGGCCAGGGGGGTGAAGCTTTCTTT
TRBD2	TRBJ2-3	TRBV29-1	.	CSVESQTSGDTDTQYF	TGCAGCGTTGAAAGTCAGACTAGCGGAGACACAGATACGCAGTATTTT
.	TRBJ1-1	TRBV19	few	CASSLRVANTEAFF	TGTGCCAGTAGTCTTAGAGTAGCGAACACTGAAGCTTTCTTT
.	TRBJ1-1	TRBV11-3	once	CASSPGNTEAFF	TGTGCCAGCAGCCCCGGTAACACTGAAGCTTTCTTT
TRBD1	TRBJ1-2	TRBV5-1	.	CASSKSRDRAYGYTF	TGCGCCAGCAGCAAGTCCCGGGACAGGGCCTATGGCTACACCTTC
.	TRBJ1-3	TRBV3-1/TRBV3-2	.	CASRPSQGGNTIYF	TGTGCCAGCAGGCCCTCACAGGGAGGGAACACCATATATTTT
TRBD2	TRBJ2-7	TRBV28	once	CASSLSGLAGSLEQYF	TGTGCCAGCAGTTTATCGGGTCTAGCGGGATCGTTAGAGCAGTACTTC
TRBD2	TRBJ2-1	TRBV15	.	CATSRLAGGPYNEQFF	TGTGCCACCAGCAGACTAGCGGGGGGACCCTACAATGAGCAGTTCTTC
TRBD1	TRBJ1-1	TRBV11-1	.	CASSRTGFNTEAFF	TGTGCCAGCAGCCGGACAGGCTTTAACACTGAAGCTTTCTTT
.	TRBJ1-4	TRBV3-1/TRBV3-2	.	CASSQDGARGKLFF	TGTGCCAGCAGCCAAGATGGTGCAAGGGGAAAACTGTTTTTT
.	TRBJ1-5	TRBV19	few	CASVHGTPDQPQHF	TGTGCCAGTGTTCACGGGACTCCTGATCAGCCCCAGCATTTT
TRBD1	TRBJ2-5	TRBV19	.	CASSIGGQLGETQYF	TGTGCCAGTAGTATAGGGGGACAGCTTGGGGAGACCCAGTACTTC
.	TRBJ1-6	TRBV9	.	CASSAAGQYYNSPLHF	TGTGCCAGCAGCGCAGCCGGACAGTACTATAATTCACCCCTCCACTTT
.	TRBJ2-7	TRBV11-2	once	CASSLVPGIYEQYF	TGTGCCAGCAGCTTAGTCCCAGGGATCTACGAGCAGTACTTC
.	TRBJ2-1	TRBV2	.	CASSALRTQQFF	TGTGCCAGCAGTGCCCTCCGGACACAGCAGTTCTTC
.	TRBJ1-2	TRBV19	.	CASSPTRQAALGGYTF	TGTGCCAGTAGTCCCACGAGACAGGCAGCCTTGGGTGGCTACACCTTC
TRBD2	TRBJ2-7	TRBV6-6	.	CASSPGLAAYEQYF	TGTGCCAGCAGTCCGGGGCTAGCGGCCTACGAGCAGTACTTC
.	TRBJ2-5	TRBV6-5	.	CASSSGVSIQETQYF	TGTGCCAGCAGTTCAGGGGTGAGCATCCAAGAGACCCAGTACTTC
TRBD1	TRBJ1-4	TRBV6-5	.	CASTQGTGGYEKLFF	TGTGCCAGCACCCAGGGGACAGGGGGGTATGAAAAACTGTTTTTT
.	TRBJ2-2	TRBV29-1	.	CSGRTANTGELFF	TGCAGCGGACGGACAGCCAACACCGGGGAGCTGTTTTTT
.	TRBJ2-7	TRBV5-4	.	CASSSSTSEQYF	TGTGCCAGCAGCTCCTCTACTAGCGAGCAGTACTTC
TRBD2	TRBJ2-1	TRBV15	once	CATSREAGTYNEQFF	TGTGCCACCAGCAGAGAAGCGGGAACCTACAATGAGCAGTTCTTC
.	TRBJ1-5	TRBV19	.	CASKQGLQPQHF	TGTGCCTCAAAACAGGGTCTTCAGCCCCAGCATTTT
TRBD2	TRBJ2-1	TRBV28	.	CASSLNRWEGRYNEQFF	TGTGCCAGCAGTTTAAATAGGTGGGAGGGACGGTACAATGAGCAGTTCTTC
TRBD2	TRBJ2-1	TRBV9	.	CASSVTSGRFDEQFF	TGTGCCAGCAGCGTTACTAGCGGGAGGTTCGATGAGCAGTTCTTC
TRBD1	TRBJ2-7	TRBV7-9	.	CASSLVGQGISYEQYF	TGTGCCAGCAGCTTAGTTGGACAGGGGATCTCCTACGAGCAGTACTTC
TRBD1	TRBJ2-2	TRBV7-6	few	CASSQGQGSSGELFF	TGTGCCAGCAGCCAGGGACAGGGTTCAAGCGGGGAGCTGTTTTTT
.	TRBJ2-2	TRBV18	.	CASSPVSGSDTGELFF	TGTGCCAGCTCACCAGTCTCAGGAAGTGACACCGGGGAGCTGTTTTTT
TRBD2	TRBJ2-2	TRBV9	.	CASSTRLAGGRELFF	TGTGCCAGCAGCACAAGACTAGCGGGAGGCAGGGAGCTGTTTTTT
.	TRBJ1-5	TRBV3-1/TRBV3-2	.	CASSQNENQPQHF	TGTGCCAGCAGCCAGAACGAGAATCAGCCCCAGCATTTT
.	TRBJ2-2	TRBV19	.	CASSIDTGTGELFF	TGTGCCAGTAGTATAGATACGGGCACCGGGGAGCTGTTTTTT
TRBD1	TRBJ1-3	TRBV7-6	.	CASSLGGTAGNTIYF	TGTGCCAGCAGCTTAGGAGGGACAGCTGGAAACACCATATATTTT
TRBD2	TRBJ2-3	TRBV11-2	.	CASSLVSGTGTDTQYF	TGTGCCAGCAGCTTAGTAAGCGGGACGGGCACAGATACGCAGTATTTT